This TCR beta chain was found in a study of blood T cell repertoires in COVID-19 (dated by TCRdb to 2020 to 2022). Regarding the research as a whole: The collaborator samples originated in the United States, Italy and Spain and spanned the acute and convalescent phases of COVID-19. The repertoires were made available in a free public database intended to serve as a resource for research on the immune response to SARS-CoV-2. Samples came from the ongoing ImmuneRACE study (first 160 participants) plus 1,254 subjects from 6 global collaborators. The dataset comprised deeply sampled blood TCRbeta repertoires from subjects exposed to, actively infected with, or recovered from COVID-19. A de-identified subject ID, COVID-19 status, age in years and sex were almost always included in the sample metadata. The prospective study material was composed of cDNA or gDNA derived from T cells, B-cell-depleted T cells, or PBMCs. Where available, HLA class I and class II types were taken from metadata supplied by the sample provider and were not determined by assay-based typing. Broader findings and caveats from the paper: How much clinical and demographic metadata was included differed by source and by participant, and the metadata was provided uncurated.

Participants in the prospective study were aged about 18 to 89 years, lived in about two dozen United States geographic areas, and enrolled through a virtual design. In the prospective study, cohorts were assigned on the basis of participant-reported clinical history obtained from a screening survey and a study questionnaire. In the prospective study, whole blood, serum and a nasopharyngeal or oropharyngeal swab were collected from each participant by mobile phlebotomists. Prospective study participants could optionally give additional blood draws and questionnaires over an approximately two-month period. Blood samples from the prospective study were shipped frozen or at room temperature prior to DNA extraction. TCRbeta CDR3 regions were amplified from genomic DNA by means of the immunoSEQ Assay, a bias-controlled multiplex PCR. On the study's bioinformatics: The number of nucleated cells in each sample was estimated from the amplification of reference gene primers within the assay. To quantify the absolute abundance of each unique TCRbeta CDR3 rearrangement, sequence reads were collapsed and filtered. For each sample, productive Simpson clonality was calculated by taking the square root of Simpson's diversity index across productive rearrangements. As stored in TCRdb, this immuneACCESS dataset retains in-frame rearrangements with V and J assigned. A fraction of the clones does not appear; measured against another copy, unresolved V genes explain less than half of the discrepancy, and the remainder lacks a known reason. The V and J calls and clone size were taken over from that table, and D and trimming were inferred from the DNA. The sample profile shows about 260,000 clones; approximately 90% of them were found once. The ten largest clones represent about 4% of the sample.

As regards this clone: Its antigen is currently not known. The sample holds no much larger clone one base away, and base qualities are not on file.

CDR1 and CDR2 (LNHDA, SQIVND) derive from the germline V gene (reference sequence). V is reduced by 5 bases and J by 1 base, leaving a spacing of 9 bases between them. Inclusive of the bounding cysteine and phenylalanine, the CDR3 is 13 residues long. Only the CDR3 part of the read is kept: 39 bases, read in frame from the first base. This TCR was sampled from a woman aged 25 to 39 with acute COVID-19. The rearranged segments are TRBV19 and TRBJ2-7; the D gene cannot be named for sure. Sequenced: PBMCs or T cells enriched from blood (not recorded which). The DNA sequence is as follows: TGTGCCAGTAGTCCCCAGGAATCCTACGAGCAGTACTTC. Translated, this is CASSPQESYEQYF.